This is a list of T cell receptor beta chains from one sample in a study of shared clonotypes between healthy human individuals. Libraries were prepared by immunoSEQ multiplex PCR; TCRdb keeps only in-frame clonotypes and omits some of them. The data show around 2,000,000 clones, about 92% seen once. Sequencing input: naive CD8+ T cells from PBMCs. Receptor source: a man aged 18-30 years in good health. Some clones in this sample may be carry-over from other donors' samples. Each CDR3 is given with its conserved first and last residue. Each record gives: V gene, J gene, clone size, D gene, CDR3 DNA, CDR3 protein. The D gene is left open where the match is weak. Clone size is not always given. Where it is, it says once, few, many or a class for expanded clones.

>TRBV6-4|TRBJ1-2|NA|NA
TGTGCCAGCAGTGACTCGAATGGATATGGCTACACCTTC
CASSDSNGYGYTF
>TRBV6-5|TRBJ1-2|once|NA
TGTGCCAGCAGAACATATCCGGGAGCCCTCTCTGGGTACACCTTC
CASRTYPGALSGYTF
>TRBV28|TRBJ2-1|NA|NA
TGTGCCAGCAGTTTTTCGGGTAGGGGAAATGAGCAGTTCTTC
CASSFSGRGNEQFF
>TRBV6-1|TRBJ1-2|NA|NA
TGTGCCAGCAGTGTCCCAGAGGGCCCTGGCTACACCTTC
CASSVPEGPGYTF
>TRBV4-3|TRBJ2-7|NA|TRBD2
TGCGCCAGCAGCTTGCGGACTAGCGGGAGCTACGAGCAGTACTTC
CASSLRTSGSYEQYF
>TRBV6-5|TRBJ1-1|NA|NA
TGTGCCAGCAGACCGGGCCAGCGGACTGAAGCTTTCTTT
CASRPGQRTEAFF
>TRBV5-1|TRBJ1-1|NA|TRBD1
TGCGCCAGCAGCTACAGGGGCTGGAACACTGAAGCTTTCTTT
CASSYRGWNTEAFF
>TRBV9|TRBJ2-1|NA|TRBD2
TGTGCCAGCAGCGTGACTAGCGGCAATGAGCAGTTCTTC
CASSVTSGNEQFF
>TRBV19|TRBJ2-1|NA|TRBD2
TGTGCCAGTAGTCTACAAGCGGGAGGATCCGGCGAGCAGTTCTTC
CASSLQAGGSGEQFF
>TRBV15|TRBJ2-7|NA|NA
TGTGCCACCAGCATCGACCTCCCTGGGGAGCAGTACTTC
CATSIDLPGEQYF
>TRBV28|TRBJ2-1|once|TRBD2
TGTGCCAGCAGTTTCCGAGGCGGGAGGAGGAATGAGCAGTTCTTC
CASSFRGGRRNEQFF
>TRBV9|TRBJ2-3|NA|NA
TGTGCCAGCAGCGGGGCAAGGCTAGCGCTTGGCACAGATACGCAGTATTTT
CASSGARLALGTDTQYF
>TRBV6-1|TRBJ2-5|NA|NA
TGTGCCAGCAGTACCCACCGCCAGTACTTC
CASSTHRQYF
>TRBV29-1|TRBJ2-1|once|NA
TGCAGCGTTGATTTGTGGTCCTACAATGAGCAGTTCTTC
CSVDLWSYNEQFF
>TRBV7-9|TRBJ2-5|once|NA
TGTGCCAGCAGCTCCCCCGGGACCCAGTACTTC
CASSSPGTQYF
>TRBV4-1|TRBJ2-3|NA|NA
TGCGCCAGCAGCCAGGAAGCAAACATACGCACAGATACGCAGTATTTT
CASSQEANIRTDTQYF
>TRBV5-6|TRBJ1-2|NA|TRBD1
TGTGCCAGCAGCGGGGGGACAGGGAGGCGATATGGCTACACCTTC
CASSGGTGRRYGYTF
>TRBV27|TRBJ1-5|NA|NA
TGTGCCAGCAGTTTATCGATTCTGAGTCAGCCCCAGCATTTT
CASSLSILSQPQHF
>TRBV28|TRBJ1-1|NA|NA
TGTGCCAGCAGTTTAAGGAAAGGGCGGGGAGGGACTGAAGCTTTCTTT
CASSLRKGRGGTEAFF
>TRBV9|TRBJ2-3|once|TRBD2
TGTGCCAGCAGCGTAGTTCCGGGAGGGAGCACAGATACGCAGTATTTT
CASSVVPGGSTDTQYF
>TRBV28|TRBJ2-7|NA|NA
TGTGCCAGCAGTAGGCCCGGGGTCCCCTACGAGCAGTACTTC
CASSRPGVPYEQYF
>TRBV7-2|TRBJ1-6|NA|TRBD1
TGTGCCAGCAGCTTAGACAGGGGGCATAATTCACCCCTCCACTTT
CASSLDRGHNSPLHF
>TRBV5-1|TRBJ2-3|NA|NA
TGCGCCAGCAGCGAGTACAGACGCACAGATACGCAGTATTTT
CASSEYRRTDTQYF
>TRBV4-2|TRBJ1-1|few|NA
TGTGCCAGCAGCCAAGTGGGGAACACTGAAGCTTTCTTT
CASSQVGNTEAFF
>TRBV2|TRBJ2-2|NA|TRBD2
TGTGCCAGTGGTGGCGCCCAGCGGGAGTTTGGTTCCGGGGAGCTGTTTTTT
CASGGAQREFGSGELFF
>TRBV7-2|TRBJ1-4|NA|NA
TGTGCCAGCAGCTTAGCGCGGACAAATAATGAAAAACTGTTTTTT
CASSLARTNNEKLFF
>TRBV30|TRBJ2-5|NA|NA
TGTGCCTGGAGTGTCCGACAGTACCAAGAGACCCAGTACTTC
CAWSVRQYQETQYF
>TRBV28|TRBJ1-5|NA|NA
TGTGCCAGCAGTTTATCGGAGCGTGGGCCCCAGCATTTT
CASSLSERGPQHF
>TRBV7-9|TRBJ1-1|few|TRBD1
TGTGCCAGCAGCTTGGGGACAGGTGAAGCTTTCTTT
CASSLGTGEAFF
>TRBV7-9|TRBJ2-1|NA|NA
TGTGCCAGCGCCCGCCCGGGACCAACCTACAATGAGCAGTTCTTC
CASARPGPTYNEQFF
>TRBV11-2|TRBJ2-6|NA|NA
TGTGCCAGCAGCCCCCGGACAGTTGCTGGGGCCAACGTCCTGACTTTC
CASSPRTVAGANVLTF
>TRBV10-2|TRBJ2-7|NA|TRBD2
TGCGCCAGCAGCAACGGACTAGTTTCCTACGAGCAGTACTTC
CASSNGLVSYEQYF
>TRBV10-3|TRBJ2-1|NA|NA
TGTGCCATCGGGAGCGGCCTCCACAATGAGCAGTTCTTC
CAIGSGLHNEQFF
>TRBV5-8|TRBJ2-5|NA|NA
TGTGCCAGCACCCACCGACTAAAAACGCAAGAGACCCAGTACTTC
CASTHRLKTQETQYF
>TRBV9|TRBJ2-5|NA|TRBD1
TGTGCCAGCAGCACAAGACAGGGGGCGTTCCAAGAGACCCAGTACTTC
CASSTRQGAFQETQYF
>TRBV4-3|TRBJ2-7|NA|TRBD2
TGCGCCAGCAGCCAAGATCTTTGGGGACTAGCGGGAGGATTCTACGAGCAGTACTTC
CASSQDLWGLAGGFYEQYF
>TRBV9|TRBJ2-3|NA|TRBD1
TGTGCCAGCAGCGTGACGACAGGGGGGATCACAGATACGCAGTATTTT
CASSVTTGGITDTQYF
>TRBV4-3|TRBJ2-7|NA|NA
TGCGCCAGCAGCTCGAAGCCCTCCAGAGACCTCTCCGAGCAGTACTTC
CASSSKPSRDLSEQYF
>TRBV5-6|TRBJ1-4|NA|NA
TGTGCCAGCAGCTTCGCGAGGGGTTGGGATGAAAAACTGTTTTTT
CASSFARGWDEKLFF
>TRBV19|TRBJ2-7|NA|NA
TGTGCCAGTAGTATTAGTGACCTCACCCCCTACGAGCAGTACTTC
CASSISDLTPYEQYF
>TRBV23-1|TRBJ2-7|NA|NA
TGCGCCAGCAGTCCAACTAGCCCCTCAGAGTACGAGCAGTACTTC
CASSPTSPSEYEQYF
>TRBV27|TRBJ1-1|NA|NA
TGTGCCAGCAGCTCGATAAGGACAGACACTGAAGCTTTCTTT
CASSSIRTDTEAFF
>TRBV9|TRBJ2-3|NA|TRBD1
TGTGCCAGCAGCGTGGCTAGGACAGGGGGTTTAGATACGCAGTATTTT
CASSVARTGGLDTQYF
>TRBV28|TRBJ2-2|NA|NA
TGTGCCAGCAGTTTAGTCCCCCCCGGGGAGCTGTTTTTT
CASSLVPPGELFF
>TRBV11-2|TRBJ2-1|NA|NA
TGTGCCAGCAGCTCATACATACCAATAGCAGGGCTAGGGAATGAGCAGTTCTTC
CASSSYIPIAGLGNEQFF
>TRBV14|TRBJ1-4|NA|NA
TGTGCCAGCAGCACCTCCACCACCCCTAATGAAAAACTGTTTTTT
CASSTSTTPNEKLFF
>TRBV7-9|TRBJ2-5|NA|NA
TGTGCCAGCCAGGGACCCTCCTACCAAGAGACCCAGTACTTC
CASQGPSYQETQYF
>TRBV30|TRBJ2-7|NA|NA
TGTGCCTGGAGGTTGGGGAATTCGCCCGACGAGCAGTACTTC
CAWRLGNSPDEQYF
>TRBV13|TRBJ2-7|NA|NA
TGTGCCAGCAGCAAGACCTACGAGCAGTACTTC
CASSKTYEQYF
>TRBV9|TRBJ1-2|NA|NA
TGTGCCAGCAGCCCCACCGACCTACCCCACTATGGCTACACCTTC
CASSPTDLPHYGYTF
>TRBV6-5|TRBJ2-3|NA|TRBD2
TGTGCCAGCGGGGGACTAGATTTAGATACGCAGTATTTT
CASGGLDLDTQYF
>TRBV30|TRBJ2-7|NA|NA
TGTGCCTGGACCCCGGGACCGCTAGGCTACGAGCAGTACTTC
CAWTPGPLGYEQYF
>TRBV7-4|TRBJ2-3|NA|TRBD2
TGTGCCAGCAGCCCGCCGGCTAGCGGGAGCACAGATACGCAGTATTTT
CASSPPASGSTDTQYF
>TRBV5-4|TRBJ1-3|NA|TRBD1
TGTGCCAGCGGGACAGGGTACACGGGAAACACCATATATTTT
CASGTGYTGNTIYF
>TRBV4-1|TRBJ2-1|NA|NA
TGCGCCAGCAGCCAACGTGCCTCTAGTAATGAGCAGTTCTTC
CASSQRASSNEQFF